What follows describes a single T cell receptor (beta chain). The sample belongs to a study of blood T cell repertoires in COVID-19. Before being deemed recovered, Cohort 3 donors had two negative PCRs, clearance, or symptom resolution. In the original analysis: How many nucleated cells were present was estimated from reference gene primer amplification. Produced via immunoSEQ multiplex PCR; TCRdb's table is partial and in-frame only. V, J and clone size were drawn from that table, and D and trimming were deduced from the DNA. Of 150,000 to 200,000 clones listed, over 80% are singletons. V dropped 7 bases and J dropped 8 bases, with 15 bases sitting between them. The CDR3 has 13 residues. Germline V gene data show CDR1 as SGHRS and CDR2 as YFSETQ.

The receptor was isolated from a woman aged 45-60 years who had recovered from COVID-19. What was sequenced was PBMCs or T cells enriched from blood (not recorded which). The chain couples TRBV5-1 to TRBJ1-4; D remains ambiguous. The CDR3 DNA reads TGCGCCAGCTTCGTCGGGGTAGGCGAAAAACTGTTTTTT. Its translation: CASFVGVGEKLFF.